A single sample is the source of the 15 T cell receptor beta chains below, sequenced in a study of T cell repertoires in cytomegalovirus infection. These receptors are not linked to any known antigen. MiXCR, applied by TCRdb to the reads, yields one record per CDR3 protein. The data hold about 740,000 distinct CDR3 sequences, with around 32% observed a single time. This specimen consisted of cultured PBMCs, obtained from culture after CMV antigen stimulation. Receptors were obtained from a human donor in good health (CMV status not recorded). Some clones in this sample may be carry-over from other donors' samples.

This clonotype appeared many times. The chain joins TRBV7-8 to TRBJ1-3; TRBD1 matches at 8 bases. V lost 2 bases to trimming and J lost 4 bases; unmatched junction nucleotides: 7. The CDR3 has 16 residues. Germline-derived CDR1 and CDR2 are SGHVS and FQNEAQ. CDR3 in amino acids: CASSLRGQAVGNTIYF. The CDR3 coding sequence is TGTGCCAGCAGCTTAAGGGGACAGGCAGTGGGAAACACCATATATTTT.

This clonotype was seen many times. The gene calls are TRBV7-2 and TRBJ2-3, with TRBD2 matching 7 bases. J lost 3 bases, V lost 6 bases, and 6 bases had no gene match. The CDR3 is made up of 14 amino acids. Per germline, CDR1 SGHTA and CDR2 FQGNSA. The CDR3 DNA sequence: TGTGCCAGCAGACGGGACTACCAAACAGATACGCAGTATTTT. Amino acids: CASRRDYQTDTQYF.

V gene TRBV7-2 combines with J gene TRBJ2-5; 8 nucleotides agree with TRBD2. Germline V CDR1 and CDR2: SGHTA, FQGNSA. The CDR3 has 15 amino acids. The V segment lost 8 bases and the J segment 5 bases; nucleotides outside the gene matches: 13. In DNA, the CDR3 is TGTGCCAGCGGAAGGTCGGGACTAGTAAGCGAGACCCAGTACTTC. Protein product: CASGRSGLVSETQYF.

The chain links TRBV2 to TRBJ2-5; D not resolved. Germline CDR1 SNHLY, CDR2 FYNNEI. The ends were cut back, 7 bases at V and 4 bases at J, with 10 bases in the middle. The CDR3 extends over 12 amino acids. This chain's CDR3 is CASTDDRETQYF. For the CDR3, the DNA is TGTGCCAGCACCGACGACCGAGAGACCCAGTACTTC.

This chain joins TRBV5-4 and TRBJ1-6; 11 bases are shared with TRBD1. The V gene end was trimmed by 4 bases and the J gene end by 9 bases; junction bases not matched to a gene: 6. Per germline, CDR1 SGHNT and CDR2 YYREEE (reference sequence). The CDR3 is made up of 15 amino acids. CDR3: CASSPGTGGVSPLHF. The CDR3 DNA reads as TGTGCCAGCAGCCCCGGGACAGGGGGTGTTTCACCCCTCCACTTT.

The CDR3 region has the DNA TGTGCCAGCAGTTACCGGGACGGGACAGGGGACCCCGGGGAGCTGTTTTTT. This codes for CASSYRDGTGDPGELFF. The chain has TRBV6-2 or TRBV6-3 and TRBJ2-2; 10 nucleotides align to TRBD1. Trimming cost V 2 bases and J 6 bases; bases outside gene matches: 9. This CDR3 has 17 residues. Germline V gene lookup returns CDR1 MNHEY and CDR2 SVGEGT.

V gene TRBV7-9 combines with J gene TRBJ1-6, with D maybe TRBD1 (5 bases). Trimming stripped 4 bases from V and 9 bases from J, with 19 bases between. The length of the CDR3 is 16 residues. Germline values: CDR1 SEHNR, CDR2 FQNEAQ (reference sequence). CDR3: CASSSSGPGEGSPLHF. As DNA, the CDR3 is TGTGCCAGCAGCTCTAGTGGACCGGGGGAGGGTTCACCCCTCCACTTT.

The chain is built from TRBV28 and TRBJ2-1; D not certain. Germline V gene lookup returns CDR1 MDHEN and CDR2 SYDVKM. The CDR3 is made up of 15 amino acids. Trimming removed 6 bases at V and 3 bases at J, with 15 bases between. In DNA form, the CDR3 reads TGTGCCAGCAGCCCCTCCGGGCGCGGCTACAATGAGCAGTTCTTC. It translates to CASSPSGRGYNEQFF.

The chain uses TRBV18 and TRBJ1-4, with D perhaps TRBD1 (6 bases). Germline lookup yields CDR1 KGHSH and CDR2 LQKENI. Between the trimmed V and J ends, which lost 3 bases and 7 bases, there was a span of 9 bases. The CDR3 is 13 residues long. The CDR3 nucleotides are TGTGCCAGCTCACCCCGGGGGCGTGAAAAACTGTTTTTT. This gives the protein CASSPRGREKLFF. Drawing the rest from reference TRBV18 and TRBJ1-4, the complete variable domain is NAGVMQNPRHLVRRRGQEARLRCSPMKGHSHVYWYRQLPEEGLKFMVYLQKENIIDESGMPKERFSAEFPKEGPSILRIQQVVRGDSAAYFCASSPRGREKLFFGSGTQLSVL.

The rearrangement uses TRBV3-1 and TRBJ2-5; 9 positions match TRBD1. Germline V CDR1 and CDR2: LGHDT, YNNKEL (reference sequence). Germline trimming cut 3 bases from V and 5 bases from J; bases unmatched to any gene: 7. The CDR3 loop spans 15 amino acids. In DNA form, the CDR3 reads TGTGCCAGCAGCCACCGGGACAGGGCGGCGGAGACCCAGTACTTC. Translated: CASSHRDRAAETQYF.

The sample holds a few counts of this clonotype. The chain links TRBV6-5 to TRBJ2-1, with TRBD1 matching over 8 bases. This CDR3 spans 15 amino acids. V lost 5 bases to trimming and J lost 5 bases; unmatched junction nucleotides: 8. Germline V CDR1 and CDR2: MNHEY, SVGAGI. The CDR3 region is CASSTDREKDNEQFF. The CDR3 nucleotides read TGTGCCAGCAGTACGGACAGGGAAAAAGACAATGAGCAGTTCTTC.

The gene calls are TRBV20-1 and TRBJ1-6; 9 bases line up with TRBD1. The CDR3 length is 13 residues. Looked up from germline, CDR1 is DFQATT and CDR2 is SNEGSKA (reference sequence). V lost 5 bases to trimming and J lost 9 bases; unmatched junction nucleotides: 5. The CDR3 here is CSAGQTGGSPLHF. For the CDR3, the DNA is TGCAGTGCTGGGCAGACAGGGGGTTCACCCCTCCACTTT.

The chain is built from TRBV2 and TRBJ2-2; tentative D call: TRBD1 (6 bases). The ends were cut back, 8 bases at V and 1 base at J, with 17 bases in the middle. The germline gives CDR1 SNHLY, CDR2 FYNNEI. The CDR3 covers 16 residues. The CDR3 loop is CASSDSRGKNTGELFF. CDR3 nucleotides: TGTGCCAGCTCAGATTCCAGGGGAAAGAACACCGGGGAGCTGTTTTTT.

This clonotype was detected only once. This chain joins TRBV20-1 and TRBJ2-1; TRBD2 matches at 7 bases. CDR3 length: 15 residues. Germline trimming cut 5 bases from V and 1 base from J; bases unmatched to any gene: 8. Germline V gives CDR1 DFQATT, CDR2 SNEGSKA (reference sequence). CDR3 sequence: CSAPRLAGSYNEQFF. For the CDR3, the DNA is TGCAGTGCTCCTCGACTAGCCGGGTCCTACAATGAGCAGTTCTTC.

There are many counts of this clonotype. CDR3 sequence reads: CASSRLAWGGQNYGYTF. The CDR3 nucleotides read TGTGCCAGCAGCCGCCTGGCCTGGGGGGGGCAAAACTATGGCTACACCTTC. The rearrangement joins TRBV7-2 to TRBJ1-2; a weak D match, TRBD1 (6 bases). The CDR3 length is 17 residues. V was clipped by 5 bases and J by 2 bases, with 21 bases between them. CDR1 is SGHTA and CDR2 is FQGNSA in the germline V gene. The full variable domain, with the rest looked up from reference TRBV7-2 and TRBJ1-2, is GAGVSQSPSNKVTEKGKDVELRCDPISGHTALYWYRQSLGQGLEFLIYFQGNSAPDKSGLPSDRFSAERTGGSVSTLTIQRTQQEDSAVYLCASSRLAWGGQNYGYTFGSGTRLTVV.